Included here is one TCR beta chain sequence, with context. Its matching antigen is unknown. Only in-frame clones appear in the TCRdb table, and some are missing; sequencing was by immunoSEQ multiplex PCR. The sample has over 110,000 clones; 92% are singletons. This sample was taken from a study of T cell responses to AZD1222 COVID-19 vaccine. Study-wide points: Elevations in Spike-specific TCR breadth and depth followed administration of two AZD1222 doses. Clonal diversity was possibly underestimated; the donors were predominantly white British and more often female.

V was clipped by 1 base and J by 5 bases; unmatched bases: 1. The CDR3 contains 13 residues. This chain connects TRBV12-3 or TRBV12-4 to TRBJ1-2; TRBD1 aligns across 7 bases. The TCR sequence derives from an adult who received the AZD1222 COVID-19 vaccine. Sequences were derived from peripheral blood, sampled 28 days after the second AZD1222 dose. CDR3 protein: CASSLVRGYGYTF. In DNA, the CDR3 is TGTGCCAGCAGTTTAGTCAGGGGGTATGGCTACACCTTC.